These T cell receptor beta chains were read from a single sample in a study of T cells in Graves' hyperthyroidism and ophthalmopathy. Via MiXCR, TCRdb re-called the multiplex PCR reads, giving one row per CDR3 protein. The sample lists roughly 380,000 distinct CDR3 sequences; about 15% were seen once. The sample taken for sequencing was blood. These receptors all stem from a woman in her sixties or seventies with Graves' hyperthyroidism. The CDR3 runs from the conserved cysteine through the conserved F or W. The order of the fields is V gene, clone size, CDR3 length, D gene, J gene, CDR3 DNA, CDR3 protein. The D gene is left open where the match is weak. Rows may omit the clone size; those that give it use once, few, many or a size class.

TRBV16	few	15	.	TRBJ1-5	TGTGCCAGCAGCCATAGCCAGGGTAGCAATCAGCCCCAGCATTTT	CASSHSQGSNQPQHF
TRBV30	.	13	.	TRBJ2-5	TGTGCCTGGAGCGGGCAGTTACAAGAGACCCAGTACTTC	CAWSGQLQETQYF
TRBV7-3	.	20	TRBD2	TRBJ2-1	TGTGCCAGCAGTTATAAAGCGGGACCCGGGGGGGGGGAGCACGGCAATGAGCAGTTCTTC	CASSYKAGPGGGEHGNEQFF
TRBV4-1	.	22	TRBD2	TRBJ2-5	TGCGCCAGCAGCCACCCGACTATCCCGGGACTAGCGGGAGCGTCGCGGGAGGAGACCCAGTACTTC	CASSHPTIPGLAGASREETQYF
TRBV4-1	many	17	TRBD2	TRBJ2-5	TGCGCCAGCAGCCAAGGACTAGCGGGTCATCGCGGGAAGACCCAGTACTTC	CASSQGLAGHRGKTQYF
TRBV5-1	many	15	TRBD2	TRBJ2-2	TGCGCCAGCAGCTTATCTAGCGGGAGCTCCGGGGAGCTGTTTTTT	CASSLSSGSSGELFF
TRBV30	.	13	.	TRBJ2-1	TGTGCCTGGAGTGTATGGGGGTGGGCTAAGCAGTTCTTC	CAWSVWGWAKQFF
TRBV30	.	12	.	TRBJ1-5	TGTGCCTGGAGTGGAAAGGGTCAGCCCCAGCATTTT	CAWSGKGQPQHF
TRBV3-1	few	13	.	TRBJ2-7	TGTGCCAGCAGCCGCAACAGGAACTACGAGCAGTACTTC	CASSRNRNYEQYF
TRBV2	many	15	.	TRBJ2-5	TGTGCCAGCAGTGGGGACCAACCGTCGGGAGAGACCCAGTACTTC	CASSGDQPSGETQYF
TRBV29-1	many	15	TRBD1	TRBJ1-2	TGCAGCGTTGTGGGGGGGACAGACACTAACTATGGCTACACCTTC	CSVVGGTDTNYGYTF
TRBV2	many	13	.	TRBJ2-7	TGTGCCAGCACCACCACTGGGGTGGGCGAGCAGTACTTC	CASTTTGVGEQYF
TRBV12-3/TRBV12-4	.	14	TRBD2	TRBJ2-7	TGTGCCAGCAGTTCCGTTAGCGGGAGTGCCGAGCAGTACTTC	CASSSVSGSAEQYF
TRBV3-1	many	18	TRBD2	TRBJ2-1	TGTGCCAGCAGCCAAGATCCATTTACGGGAGGATCCTACAATGAGCAGTTCTTC	CASSQDPFTGGSYNEQFF
TRBV7-3	.	16	.	TRBJ2-2	TGTGCCAGCACTCCTCAGGCGGGAACGAACACCGGGGAGCTGTTTTTT	CASTPQAGTNTGELFF
TRBV3-1	many	14	TRBD1	TRBJ2-7	TGTGCCAGCAGCCAGGGACAGGGACCCTACGAGCAGTACTTC	CASSQGQGPYEQYF